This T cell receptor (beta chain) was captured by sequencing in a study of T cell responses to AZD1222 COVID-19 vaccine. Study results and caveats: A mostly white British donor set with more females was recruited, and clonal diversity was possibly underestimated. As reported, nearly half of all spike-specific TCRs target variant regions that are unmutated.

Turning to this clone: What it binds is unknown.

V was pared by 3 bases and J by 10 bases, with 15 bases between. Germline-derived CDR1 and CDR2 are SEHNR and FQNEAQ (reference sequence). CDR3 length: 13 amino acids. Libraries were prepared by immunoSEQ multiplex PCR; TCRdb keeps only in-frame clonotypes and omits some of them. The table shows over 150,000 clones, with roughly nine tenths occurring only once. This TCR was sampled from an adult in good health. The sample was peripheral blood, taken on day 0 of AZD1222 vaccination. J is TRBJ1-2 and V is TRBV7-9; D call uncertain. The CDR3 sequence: CASSFSPEPAYTF. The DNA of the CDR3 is TGTGCCAGCAGCTTTTCTCCCGAACCGGCCTACACCTTC.